Listed here is a single T cell receptor (beta chain). There is no known antigen for this receptor. Base qualities are not provided; no much larger clone lies one nucleotide away. This record comes from a study of cytomegalovirus exposure and HLA in healthy donors (dated by TCRdb to about 2017). Concerning the study at large: In an earlier analysis of fewer than 750 of the donors, under 300 Gb of sequence data and some 100 million unique TCR beta sequences from approximately 180 million T cells were reported. An early release that covered roughly 600 HLA-typed donors contained about 290 gigabases of sequencing data and tens of millions of unique TCR sequences. The genetic ancestry cluster associated with self-reported Caucasian donors included 65% to 90% of the 398 genotyped donors. The study was designed to test whether signatures of past pathogen exposure could be identified by cataloging public T cell receptors. The T cell repertoires of under 750 subjects were profiled by immunosequencing and related to cytomegalovirus serostatus. In addition to the first cohort of several hundred subjects, a separate validation cohort of under 150 different subjects was used. High-throughput TCR immunosequencing, statistical association of individual TCRs with disease status, and machine learning were combined to predict cytomegalovirus infection status. In a later analysis, previously published TCR beta repertoires from 666 donors were re-analyzed and high-resolution HLA genotyping was added so that TCR occurrence patterns could be studied. Rather than drawing on any new phenotypic data, the later analysis identified candidate immune exposures from TCR beta sequences and the way those sequences occurred across donors. In an earlier analysis of roughly 600 of the donors, high-throughput TCR beta sequencing was used to judge whether each TCR beta V gene segment behaved as functional or pseudogenic. Donor age, sex, ethnicity and CMV serostatus were collected together with the repertoire data. A later genetic analysis took genome-wide SNP genotypes for about 55% of the roughly 700 donors and used that subset as a discovery cohort. Every repertoire in the discovery cohort had been generated on one and the same sequencing platform. HLA typing included class I and class II loci at four-digit resolution. Typing coverage varied by locus: 629-630 donors for A, B, C, DRB1 and DQB1; approximately 520 for DQA1; about 570 for DPA1; roughly 470 for DPB1. Roughly 5 DR-DQ haplotypes were handled as single units for association and clustering, since linkage in the cohort was strong. Among some 410 genotyped donors of the cohort, an average of about 240,000 unique TCR beta nucleotide sequences were sequenced per donor, around 20% of them non-productive. The investigation overall reported the following: The classifier was reported to diagnose cytomegalovirus status with high specificity and sensitivity in both the original cohort and the validation cohort. Compared with the approximately 600-donor mean, donors in an Asian-associated ancestry cluster had fewer N-insertions in productive TCRs, according to a later genetic analysis. The sequencing pipeline was judged likely to have produced a cluster of highly shared sequence variants as a technical artifact. In a later genetic analysis, a missense DCLRE1C variant was associated with V-gene and J-gene trimming of TCR beta chains, and the association was replicated in an independent cohort. Strong co-occurrence of HLA alleles, especially DR and DQ, made assigning TCR associations to individual alleles difficult. The earlier analysis of 587 of the donors excluded over 15 rarely observed V segments, including chromosome 9 orphons, because counts were too low. It was suggested by the authors that the approach could potentially be generalized to other disease states and immunological phenotypes. In a later analysis, the rate of TCR association differed among HLA loci, with DRB1 alleles having the most associated TCRs and HLA-C alleles having the fewest. A later analysis found that most CMV-associated TCR beta chains appeared HLA-restricted, with HLA associations seemingly driven largely by CMV exposure. This cohort had only TCR beta chains sequenced, and the lack of alpha or paired-chain data limited which features could be detected. At a false discovery rate of 0.05, a later analysis linked roughly 17,000 TCR beta sequences to specific HLA alleles. Three of the identified cytomegalovirus-associated TCR beta chains were confirmed in vitro to be specific for cytomegalovirus antigens. In a later analysis, several top co-occurrence clusters were reported to appear linked to parvovirus B19, influenza, CMV and Epstein-Barr virus. Linkage disequilibrium might explain the correlated functional status among segregating V segments, but an unknown experimental factor could not be ruled out. In an earlier analysis of about 540 of the donors, most TCR beta V segments were observed in productive rearrangements about 87% or about 30% of the time, broadly matching IMGT annotations. Across donors, most TCR sequences were observed very rarely, whereas some public TCRs were present in many individuals. A further reported finding was that TCR beta sequences accurately predicted the HLA-A and HLA-B alleles for most subjects in the first cohort. The 87-base-pair reads could not distinguish some IMGT-functional V segments, including TRBV6-2 and TRBV6-3, so those segments were excluded. For the cohort, immune exposure information was limited to CMV serostatus. Because HLA typing was missing for some donors at each locus, association tests included only the typed subset. Compared with equally common non-associated chains, HLA-associated TCR beta chains in a later analysis were more clonally expanded and had lower generation probabilities. A total of roughly 160 TCR beta chains were listed by the study as associated with cytomegalovirus. Sequencing depth was assumed to be roughly uniform across donors in the presence/absence analyses, though that assumption may not hold.

The cohort comprised around 690 healthy bone marrow donors. At the time of sampling, every cohort member was nominally healthy, though immune exposures that went unrecorded were likely present. The donor was CMV seropositive and was included in the group of some 290 seropositive cohort members. A peripheral blood sample was collected from each donor, and TCR beta sequencing was performed on peripheral blood mononuclear cells. The Qiagen DNeasy Blood Extraction Kit was used to extract genomic DNA from the blood cell samples. The CDR3, from cysteine to phenylalanine, totals 16 residues. Only CDR3 DNA remains: 48 bases, in frame from the first base. V and J lose 1 base and 4 bases, and a span of 15 bases separates them. CDR1 and CDR2, per the germline V gene, are SGHTA and FQGNSA. Libraries came from the immunoSEQ multiplex PCR assay. The multiplex PCR relied on a mix of 60 forward primers for TCR Vbeta segments and 13 reverse primers for TCR Jbeta segments. A multiplex PCR assay on genomic DNA amplified the CDR3 region of rearranged TCR beta genes. On the Illumina HiSeq System, the amplified TCR beta libraries were sequenced as 87-base-pair reads. Per the original workflow: Across the 500 to 750 repertoires, a later analysis counted approximately 75 million unique TCR beta chains, approximately 10 million of which were shared by at least two donors. Raw reads were error-corrected and collapsed into unique sequences with a nearest-neighbor algorithm that merged closely related sequences to remove PCR and sequencing errors. CDR3 sequences were aligned to IMGT reference sequences to assign V, D and J gene segments. For a sequence to be retained, a match of at least six nucleotides to both a V gene segment and a J gene segment was required. Rearrangements were called productive when the CDR3 lacked stop codons and stayed in frame with V and J; all others were non-productive. CDR3 was defined by IMGT convention, running from the second conserved V-encoded cysteine to the conserved J-encoded phenylalanine. The earlier analysis of 500 to 600 of the donors excluded sequences that lacked an unambiguous match to a single V gene segment. An earlier analysis of about 600 of the donors called V segments functional above 56.7% productive rearrangements and segregating when the between-donor standard deviation exceeded 5%. To diagnose cytomegalovirus status from the catalog of TCR beta chain sequences, a statistical classification framework was built. In a later analysis, V and J genes were assigned by comparing TCR nucleotide sequences against IMGT/GENE-DB human TR gene sequences. A later analysis assigned CDR3 sequences and most-parsimonious VDJ recombination scenarios with the TCRdist pipeline. A later analysis defined each TCR beta chain by its CDR3 amino acid sequence plus V-gene family, and excluded reads lacking a unique V-gene family. In a later analysis, 500 to 650 highly shared, low-generation-probability nucleotide sequences were removed to address suspected cross-contamination and a sequencing artifact. In a later analysis, a clonal expansion index for each public chain was calculated from normalized within-repertoire ranks of inferred template counts. In a later analysis, generation probabilities were computed with a VDJ recombination model fitted to out-of-frame rearrangements, and the resulting probabilities were checked against IGoR. In a later analysis, hypergeometric tests were used to score TCR-TCR, TCR-HLA and TCR-CMV co-occurrence, with a repertoire-size bias correction applied to TCR pairs. False discovery rates were estimated in a later analysis by permuting HLA or CMV assignments 20 times. In a later analysis, co-occurring TCRs were grouped with DBSCAN, and TCRdist sequence similarity was added when clustering was performed within HLA-allele-positive subsets. Repertoires with fewer than 30,000 or more than 120,000 public chains, plus five repertoires with anomalous nucleotide sharing, were excluded from co-occurrence clustering. TCRdb's version of the immuneACCESS table is confined to in-frame rearrangements and falls short of the full clone set. An unresolved V gene accounts for under half of the shortfall where checked; the remainder is of unknown origin. The V and J calls and clone size are taken from that table; D and trimming were inferred from the DNA. The table for this sample lists 200,000 to 300,000 clones; 84% of them were counted only once. Clones ranked in the top ten supply more than 1.5% of the sample.

The chain links TRBV7-2 with TRBJ2-3; the D gene identity is not certain. Sequencing was performed on PBMCs. The clonotype comes from a woman aged 40 to 50 in good health and CMV-seropositive. The sequenced DNA is TGTGCCAGCAGCTTAGATCCTACGCGTTCGGCAGATACGCAGTATTTT. It translates as CASSLDPTRSADTQYF.